This T cell receptor (beta chain) was recovered during a study of OX40 agonist ivuxolimab in advanced cancers. Germline CDR1 SGHNT, CDR2 YYREEE (reference sequence). The CDR3 loop spans 16 amino acids. The V and J ends lost 5 bases and 0 bases, in that order; junction bases with no gene match: 10. Whole-study findings and limits: The investigators did not determine what antigen specificity the expanded peripheral T cells had.

Concerning this clone itself: Antigen specificity is unknown.

Data came from immunoSEQ multiplex PCR; TCRdb stores just in-frame clones and leaves some out. This sample yields under 75,000 clones, of which 92% are seen a single time; 6.5% to 8.5% belongs to the top ten. The sample here was CD4+ or CD8+ T cells sorted from blood, taken in a trial of the OX40 agonist ivuxolimab. V is TRBV5-4 and J is TRBJ2-5; 7 bases line up with TRBD1. This TCR was sampled from an adult with an advanced solid tumor such as melanoma, head and neck, liver or kidney cancer. The CDR3 DNA follows: TGTGCCAGCAGGGACGAGGGGGCAGGGAACCAAGAGACCCAGTACTTC. It translates to CASRDEGAGNQETQYF.